Each of the 21 T cell receptor beta chains below was sequenced from the same sample in a study of OX40 agonist ivuxolimab in advanced cancers. Libraries were prepared by immunoSEQ multiplex PCR; TCRdb keeps only in-frame clonotypes and omits some of them. There are about 50,000 clones in the sample; about 89% occur only once, and about 0.82% lies in the top ten. The sequencing used CD4+ or CD8+ T cells sorted from blood, collected in a trial of the OX40 agonist ivuxolimab. Every receptor here comes from an adult with an advanced solid tumor such as melanoma, head and neck, liver or kidney cancer.

DNA of the CDR3: TGTGCCAGTAGTATCGGACGAGGGAGGCCTGAGGACACCGGGGAGCTGTTTTTT. Its translation: CASSIGRGRPEDTGELFF. V usage is TRBV19 and J usage is TRBJ2-2; weak D call: TRBD2 (6 bases). Germline-derived CDR1 and CDR2 are LNHDA and SQIVND (reference sequence). V was cut by 3 bases and J by 3 bases, with 20 bases left in between. This CDR3 has 18 amino acids.

The chain employs TRBV29-1 and TRBJ1-5; 11 bases line up with TRBD1. The V gene end was trimmed by 5 bases and the J gene end by 5 bases; junction bases not matched to a gene: 5. Germline CDR1 and CDR2: SQVTM and ANQGSEA. This CDR3 is 14 amino acids long. In nucleotides, the CDR3 is TGCAGCGTTAGCGGACAGGGGGCTGATCAGCCCCAGCATTTT. Translation gives CSVSGQGADQPQHF. Supplemented by reference TRBV29-1 and TRBJ1-5, the full variable domain reads SAVISQKPSRDICQRGTSLTIQCQVDSQVTMMFWYRQQPGQSLTLIATANQGSEATYESGFVIDKFPISRPNLTFSTLTVSNMSPEDSSIYLCSVSGQGADQPQHFGDGTRLSIL.

This clone has only one observation. The V call is TRBV11-2, the J call TRBJ1-5; 10 bases match TRBD1. Unmatched junction bases numbered 4, after V lost 5 bases and J lost 0 bases. The CDR3 is made up of 16 amino acids. Germline V CDR1 and CDR2: SGHAT, FQNNGV. The CDR3 coding sequence is TGTGCCAGCAGCCCCGGGACAGGGGTTAGCAATCAGCCCCAGCATTTT. This encodes CASSPGTGVSNQPQHF.

The chain employs TRBV28 and TRBJ2-1; either TRBD1 or TRBD2 may fit D (6 bases each). V was shortened by 3 bases and J by 6 bases, with 15 bases between the two germline ends. The CDR3 extends over 15 amino acids. Germline assignment: CDR1 MDHEN and CDR2 SYDVKM. In DNA form, the CDR3 reads TGTGCCAGCAGTTTTAGGGGGGCTGTACCCAATGAGCAGTTCTTC. This codes for CASSFRGAVPNEQFF.

Only a few counts were recorded for this clone. The chain has TRBV5-5 and TRBJ1-5, with a tentative D call TRBD1 (5 bases). The CDR3 loop spans 16 amino acids. Looked up from germline, CDR1 is SGHKS and CDR2 is YYEKEE (reference sequence). V shed 4 bases and J shed 3 bases, with 17 bases lying between them. CDR3 DNA: TGTGCCAGCAGCCTAACCCCAGACAGTTTCAATCAGCCCCAGCATTTT. It yields the protein CASSLTPDSFNQPQHF.

The V and J genes are TRBV5-1 and TRBJ1-1; D gene uncertain. Germline CDR1 and CDR2: SGHRS and YFSETQ. This CDR3 contains 13 residues. Deletions cut 6 bases from V and 3 bases from J, with 12 bases between. The CDR3 nucleotides are TGCGCCAGCACCAAGTTAGGAGACACTGAAGCTTTCTTT. This codes for CASTKLGDTEAFF.

This CDR3 reads CASSPPPAGNYGYTF. The DNA for the CDR3 is TGTGCCAGCTCACCACCCCCGGCAGGGAACTATGGCTACACCTTC. The J gene is TRBJ1-2, the V gene TRBV18; tentatively, D is TRBD1 (5 bases). This CDR3 contains 15 residues. From germline, CDR1 is KGHSH and CDR2 LQKENI. The V and J ends lost 0 bases and 2 bases respectively, with 10 bases between them.

The rearrangement joins TRBV4-2 to TRBJ2-1; D is perhaps TRBD2 (6 bases). V dropped 1 base and J dropped 5 bases, with 15 bases sitting between them. The germline CDR1 and CDR2 sequences are LGHNA and YNFKEQ. The CDR3 consists of 16 residues. The CDR3 bases are TGTGCCAGCAGCCAAGTGACCCCCGGGAGAAACAATGAGCAGTTCTTC. Translation gives CASSQVTPGRNNEQFF.

The sample holds one count of this clone. The V call is TRBV4-3, the J call TRBJ2-5; D perhaps matches TRBD1 (6 bases). Trimming shortened V by 4 bases and J by 0 bases, and 21 bases separated the two germline ends. CDR3 length equals 18 residues. Germline CDR1 and CDR2: LGHNA and YSLEER. The CDR3 DNA is TGCGCCAGCAGCCTCTCCCTGACCCGGGACATACACCAAGAGACCCAGTACTTC. Its protein is CASSLSLTRDIHQETQYF.

The DNA of the CDR3 is TGCGCCAGCAGCTTGGAACCCTCTACCGGGGAGCTGTTTTTT. It codes for CASSLEPSTGELFF. The chain has TRBV5-1 and TRBJ2-2, with no clear D. The V and J ends lost 0 bases and 5 bases respectively, with 8 bases between them. CDR3 length: 14 amino acids. From germline, CDR1 is SGHRS and CDR2 YFSETQ.

This chain links TRBV5-3 with TRBJ2-3; no definite D call. TRBV5-3 is assigned to the ORF class and has an uncertain function. The length of the CDR3 is 19 residues. Trimming pared 3 bases from V and 2 bases from J, leaving 25 bases between. DNA for the CDR3: TGTGCCAGAAGCTCCCACCTACTAACCCCCAGGAAGGTCACAGATACGCAGTATTTT. Translated, it gives CARSSHLLTPRKVTDTQYF.

V and J are TRBV30 and TRBJ2-1; 8 positions match TRBD2. J gave up 2 bases and V 0 bases, and 3 bases lay outside the gene matches. The CDR3 covers 15 residues. Germline CDR1 and CDR2: GTSNPN and SVGIG (reference sequence). CDR3 sequence: CAWSVPAGAYNEQFF. The DNA of the CDR3 is TGTGCCTGGAGTGTCCCAGCGGGGGCCTACAATGAGCAGTTCTTC.

The chain recombines TRBV5-4 with TRBJ2-7; D gene ambiguous. Germline V gives CDR1 SGHNT, CDR2 YYREEE (reference sequence). The V end was cut by 2 bases, the J end by 6 bases, with 12 bases between. CDR3 length: 13 amino acids. CDR3 loop: CASSLFEAGEQYF. In DNA form, the CDR3 reads TGTGCCAGCAGCTTATTCGAGGCAGGCGAGCAGTACTTC. The entire variable domain, with the rest obtained from reference TRBV5-4 and TRBJ2-7, is as follows: ETGVTQSPTHLIKTRGQQVTLRCSSQSGHNTVSWYQQALGQGPQFIFQYYREEENGRGNFPPRFSGLQFPNYSSELNVNALELDDSALYLCASSLFEAGEQYFGPGTRLTVT.

Turning to this clone: The same CDR3 is also encoded by other DNA sequences in this sample. The chain has TRBV30 and TRBJ1-1; D might be TRBD1 (5 bases). The germline CDR1 and CDR2 sequences are GTSNPN and SVGIG (reference sequence). Trimming left V 3 bases short and J 3 bases short, with 11 bases between. The CDR3 extends over 13 amino acids. CDR3 in amino acids: CAWSVMGDTEAFF. CDR3 nucleotides: TGTGCCTGGAGCGTAATGGGGGACACTGAAGCTTTCTTT.

This sequence joins TRBV7-6 and TRBJ2-7, with unresolved D. CDR3 length equals 14 residues. Germline V CDR1 and CDR2: SGHVS, FNYEAQ. Trimming removed 1 base from V and 0 bases from J, with 7 bases in between. The CDR3 nucleotides are TGTGCCAGCAGCTTAGAGCAGAACTCCTACGAGCAGTACTTC. As protein: CASSLEQNSYEQYF. Full variable domain (remainder filled in from reference TRBV7-6 and TRBJ2-7): GAGVSQSPRYKVTKRGQDVALRCDPISGHVSLYWYRQALGQGPEFLTYFNYEAQQDKSGLPNDRFSAERPEGSISTLTIQRTEQRDSAMYRCASSLEQNSYEQYFGPGTRLTVT.

V is TRBV9 and J is TRBJ1-2; possibly TRBD1 for D (6 bases). V lost 7 bases and J lost 5, with 18 bases in between. CDR1 is SGDLS and CDR2 is YYNGEE in the germline V gene. The CDR3 has 14 residues. The CDR3 DNA is TGTGCCAGCGGGGGCGCAGGGAGGGGGTATGGCTACACCTTC. Protein: CASGGAGRGYGYTF.

This clone came up once. This chain connects TRBV11-2 to TRBJ1-1; tentatively, D is TRBD1 (5 bases). Germline-derived CDR1 and CDR2 are SGHAT and FQNNGV. CDR3 length: 17 amino acids. V was cut by 5 bases and J by 0 bases, with 19 bases left in between. The CDR3 DNA follows: TGTGCCAGCAGCCCTGCGGGATGGGGGAATATGAACACTGAAGCTTTCTTT. It is translated as CASSPAGWGNMNTEAFF.

The rearrangement uses TRBV7-2 and TRBJ1-5, with D unclear. V was shortened by 4 bases and J by 1 base, with 11 bases between the two germline ends. This CDR3 region has 15 residues. Germline V lookup: CDR1 SGHTA, CDR2 FQGNSA. The CDR3 spells CASSSTSGSNQPQHF. CDR3 nucleotide sequence: TGTGCCAGCAGCTCGACGTCTGGGAGCAATCAGCCCCAGCATTTT.

This rearrangement joins TRBV5-1 to TRBJ1-3; the D gene is possibly TRBD1 (6 bases). CDR1 and CDR2 (germline): SGHRS, YFSETQ. Trimming took off 0 bases at V and 3 bases at J, with 7 bases between the two ends. CDR3 length: 14 amino acids. The CDR3: CASSLGTDGNTIYF. The CDR3 bases are TGCGCCAGCAGCTTGGGGACAGATGGAAACACCATATATTTT. The full variable domain, its missing parts supplied by reference TRBV5-1 and TRBJ1-3, is KAGVTQTPRYLIKTRGQQVTLSCSPISGHRSVSWYQQTPGQGLQFLFEYFSETQRNKGNFPGRFSGRQFSNSRSEMNVSTLELGDSALYLCASSLGTDGNTIYFGEGSWLTVV.

The chain joins TRBV18 to TRBJ1-2, with D perhaps matching TRBD1 (6 bases). The ends were cut back, 5 bases at V and 5 bases at J, with 15 bases in the middle. The CDR3 spans 14 residues. Germline CDR1 and CDR2: KGHSH and LQKENI. This CDR3 is CASSEVQGLYGYTF. For the CDR3, the DNA is TGTGCCAGCTCAGAAGTACAGGGACTTTATGGCTACACCTTC.

This clone came up once. The chain's CDR3 is CASSQASGQTYEQYF. Here the CDR3 DNA reads TGCGCCAGCAGCCAAGCTAGCGGGCAAACCTACGAGCAGTACTTC. This sequence joins TRBV4-1 and TRBJ2-7; 8 bases are a match to TRBD2. The CDR3 runs 15 residues. The ends lost 1 base at V and 2 bases at J; junction bases unmatched: 4. Germline-derived CDR1 and CDR2 are MGHRA and YSYEKL.